A single sample is the source of the 31 T cell receptor beta chains below, sequenced in a study of memory CD4+ T cells and cytomegalovirus serostatus. The sort gate was single viable CD3+CD4+CD8-CD45RO+ cells for memory CD4+ T cells. Produced via immunoSEQ multiplex PCR; TCRdb's table is partial and in-frame only. This sample carries 50,000 or so clones, approximately 83% of them seen once, and the ten largest clones take 0.5% to 0.6%. The sequenced sample was memory CD4+ T cells from blood. The receptors come from an adult in good health and CMV-seronegative.

V and J are TRBV14 and TRBJ2-3; D possibly corresponds to TRBD1 (5 bases). The V end lost 0 bases, the J end lost 1 base, and 11 bases lay between the germline ends. CDR3 length equals 16 residues. Looked up from germline, CDR1 is SGHDN and CDR2 is FVKESK. Written as DNA, the CDR3 is TGTGCCAGCAGCCAAGAGAAGGGGCCCCGCACAGATACGCAGTATTTT. Translation gives CASSQEKGPRTDTQYF.

The chain employs TRBV28 and TRBJ2-5, with TRBD2 matching 10 bases. The V and J ends lost 3 bases and 2 bases, in that order; junction bases with no gene match: 9. CDR1 is MDHEN, CDR2 SYDVKM, per germline. The CDR3 has 17 amino acids. The CDR3 sequence: CASSFIMLAGEQETQYF. The CDR3 coding sequence is TGTGCCAGCAGTTTTATTATGCTAGCGGGGGAGCAAGAGACCCAGTACTTC. The whole variable domain, remainder taken from reference TRBV28 and TRBJ2-5, is DVKVTQSSRYLVKRTGEKVFLECVQDMDHENMFWYRQDPGLGLRLIYFSYDVKMKEKGDIPEGYSVSREKKERFSLILESASTNQTSMYLCASSFIMLAGEQETQYFGPGTRLLVL.

This chain links TRBV6-1 with TRBJ2-7; possibly TRBD1 for D (6 bases). V lost 0 bases to trimming and J lost 6 bases, with 15 bases between them. The length of the CDR3 is 15 residues. Germline V gene sequence: CDR1 MNHNS, CDR2 SASEGT. DNA for the CDR3: TGTGCCAGCAGTGAAGCGGGGGCAGGGAAAAGCGAGCAGTACTTC. It translates to CASSEAGAGKSEQYF.

Turning to this clone: This specimen includes other DNA sequences encoding the same CDR3. The V call is TRBV5-5, the J call TRBJ1-3; 8 nucleotides line up with TRBD1. The CDR3 loop spans 16 amino acids. V lost 1 base to trimming and J lost 0 bases; unmatched junction nucleotides: 3. CDR1 is SGHKS, CDR2 YYEKEE, per germline (reference sequence). CDR3 bases: TGTGCCAGCAGCTTGTCCCAGGGGGCCTCTGGAAACACCATATATTTT. This sequence encodes CASSLSQGASGNTIYF.

The genes are TRBV28 and TRBJ2-7; 7 bases map to TRBD1. This CDR3 region has 13 residues. The V segment lost 8 bases and the J segment 4 bases; nucleotides outside the gene matches: 8. CDR1 is MDHEN, CDR2 SYDVKM, per germline. This chain's CDR3 is CASQTGNLYEQYF. CDR3 bases: TGTGCCAGCCAGACAGGGAATCTTTACGAGCAGTACTTC. The full variable domain, in which reference TRBV28 and TRBJ2-7 provide the parts outside the CDR3, is DVKVTQSSRYLVKRTGEKVFLECVQDMDHENMFWYRQDPGLGLRLIYFSYDVKMKEKGDIPEGYSVSREKKERFSLILESASTNQTSMYLCASQTGNLYEQYFGPGTRLTVT.

V and J are TRBV7-6 and TRBJ1-5; D gene uncertain. CDR3 length equals 14 residues. CDR1 and CDR2 (germline): SGHVS, FNYEAQ. Trimming removed 2 bases from V and 3 bases from J, with 8 bases in between. The CDR3 reads CASSLIGDNQPQHF. The CDR3 DNA follows: TGTGCCAGCAGCTTAATAGGTGACAATCAGCCCCAGCATTTT. Full variable domain (remainder filled in from reference TRBV7-6 and TRBJ1-5): GAGVSQSPRYKVTKRGQDVALRCDPISGHVSLYWYRQALGQGPEFLTYFNYEAQQDKSGLPNDRFSAERPEGSISTLTIQRTEQRDSAMYRCASSLIGDNQPQHFGDGTRLSIL.

This rearrangement joins TRBV18 to TRBJ2-5; TRBD2 matches at 9 bases. Germline assignment: CDR1 KGHSH and CDR2 LQKENI. The CDR3 is 16 amino acids. V shed 4 bases, J shed 5 bases, and the junction held 11 bases outside the gene matches. For the CDR3, the DNA is TGTGCCAGCTCACGGACCGGTAGCGGGGGATGGGAGACCCAGTACTTC. Translated: CASSRTGSGGWETQYF.

The V and J genes are TRBV2 and TRBJ2-7; 13 bases are a match to TRBD2. Looked up from germline, CDR1 is SNHLY and CDR2 is FYNNEI. This CDR3 region has 15 residues. With V trimmed by 2 bases and J by 4 bases, 2 bases remained unmatched. CDR3 DNA: TGTGCCAGCAGTGAAATGGGACTAGCGGGGTACGAGCAGTACTTC. As protein: CASSEMGLAGYEQYF.

This chain links TRBV18 with TRBJ2-3; D unclear. Trimming cost V 0 bases and J 4 bases, with 5 bases left between them. In germline, CDR1 is KGHSH, CDR2 LQKENI. This CDR3 contains 13 residues. The CDR3 region is CASSPPVADTQYF. For the CDR3, the DNA is TGTGCCAGCTCACCACCAGTCGCAGATACGCAGTATTTT.

The genes are TRBV5-6 and TRBJ2-7, with TRBD2 matching over 11 bases. The CDR3 is 15 amino acids. The germline V gene has CDR1 SGHDT and CDR2 YYEEEE. Trimming took 2 bases from V and 4 from J; bases not matched to a gene: 5. The CDR3 DNA is TGTGCCAGCAGCTTACGGACTAGCGGGTTATACGAGCAGTACTTC. Its translation: CASSLRTSGLYEQYF.

V gene TRBV7-9 combines with J gene TRBJ1-2, with 7 nucleotides matching TRBD1. The germline CDR1 and CDR2 sequences are SEHNR and FQNEAQ (reference sequence). V gave up 4 bases and J gave up 6 bases; unmatched junction bases: 8. The CDR3 extends over 14 amino acids. The CDR3 nucleotides read TGTGCCAGCAGCTCAGGGCACAGGGGTCATGGCTACACCTTC. This codes for CASSSGHRGHGYTF.

CDR3 amino acids: CASSLQGGETQYF. CDR3 sequence (DNA): TGTGCCAGCAGCTTGCAGGGTGGGGAGACCCAGTACTTC. The rearrangement uses TRBV5-6 and TRBJ2-5, with D tentatively TRBD1 (5 bases). CDR1 and CDR2 (germline): SGHDT, YYEEEE. The CDR3 extends over 13 amino acids. V lost 1 base, J lost 5 bases, and 9 bases lay in between.

This clone turned up a few times. The chain links TRBV5-6 to TRBJ1-2; TRBD1 matches at 9 bases. CDR1 and CDR2 from the germline V gene are SGHDT and YYEEEE. V lost 3 bases to trimming and J lost 2 bases; unmatched junction nucleotides: 5. The CDR3 consists of 15 residues. Written as DNA, the CDR3 is TGTGCCAGCAGCTGGAGGGACAGGGTGAACTATGGCTACACCTTC. Protein: CASSWRDRVNYGYTF.

The V gene is TRBV30, the J gene TRBJ1-2; D unresolved. The V end was cut by 0 bases, the J end by 4 bases, with 9 bases between. The CDR3 covers 13 residues. CDR1 is GTSNPN, CDR2 SVGIG, per germline (reference sequence). CDR3 amino acids: CAWSVLASYGYTF. Here the CDR3 DNA reads TGTGCCTGGAGTGTTCTTGCCAGCTATGGCTACACCTTC. The whole variable domain, filled in from reference TRBV30 and TRBJ1-2, reads SQTIHQWPATLVQPVGSPLSLECTVEGTSNPNLYWYRQAAGRGLQLLFYSVGIGQISSEVPQNLSASRPQDRQFILSSKKLLLSDSGFYLCAWSVLASYGYTFGSGTRLTVV.

The chain employs TRBV5-6 and TRBJ1-6; the D is unclear. The CDR3 consists of 16 residues. CDR1 and CDR2 from the germline V gene are SGHDT and YYEEEE. Between the trimmed V and J ends, which lost 0 bases and 5 bases, there was a span of 12 bases. CDR3 DNA sequence: TGTGCCAGCAGCTTGGCCCTTGGTAGAGATAATTCACCCCTCCACTTT. Its protein is CASSLALGRDNSPLHF.

The rearrangement uses TRBV7-2 and TRBJ1-2, with a weak D call TRBD1 (5 bases). This CDR3 is built from 13 residues. Trimming pared 4 bases from V and 4 bases from J, leaving 10 bases between. Looked up from germline, CDR1 is SGHTA and CDR2 is FQGNSA. The CDR3 nucleotides are TGTGCCAGCAGCTCCACGACAGCCTATGGCTACACCTTC. Encoded protein: CASSSTTAYGYTF.

The chain couples TRBV28 to TRBJ2-4, with D unresolved. The germline CDR1 and CDR2 sequences are MDHEN and SYDVKM. The CDR3 is 14 residues long. V was trimmed by 2 bases and J by 6 bases, leaving 11 bases between them. CDR3 protein: CASSLGSLGNIQYF. Written as DNA, the CDR3 is TGTGCCAGCAGTTTAGGGTCGCTGGGAAACATTCAGTACTTC.

The chain couples TRBV11-1 to TRBJ1-4, with D perhaps matching TRBD1 (5 bases). Germline V gene sequence: CDR1 SGHAT, CDR2 FQDESV (reference sequence). V gave up 3 bases and J gave up 3 bases, with 14 bases separating them. There are 16 residues in the CDR3. The DNA of the CDR3 is TGTGCCAGCAGCTTGGGGGACGGGCTGGCTAATGAAAAACTGTTTTTT. It translates to CASSLGDGLANEKLFF.

The chain joins TRBV14 to TRBJ2-2; D remains unclear. Trimming took off 3 bases at V and 8 bases at J, with 10 bases between the two ends. CDR1 is SGHDN, CDR2 FVKESK, per germline. There are 13 residues in the CDR3. As DNA, the CDR3 is TGTGCCAGCAGCCATGTAAACTTAGGGGAGCTGTTTTTT. Translating it yields CASSHVNLGELFF.

V gene TRBV5-4 combines with J gene TRBJ2-5; 7 nucleotides match TRBD1. The V gene end was trimmed by 4 bases and the J gene end by 2 bases; junction bases not matched to a gene: 5. Germline V lookup: CDR1 SGHNT, CDR2 YYREEE (reference sequence). CDR3 length: 14 residues. The CDR3 protein is CASSPRTGQETQYF. Written as DNA, the CDR3 is TGTGCCAGCAGCCCAAGGACAGGTCAAGAGACCCAGTACTTC.

The genes are TRBV4-2 and TRBJ2-7, with D perhaps being TRBD1 or TRBD2 (5 bases each). The CDR3 runs 15 residues. Germline CDR1 and CDR2: LGHNA and YNFKEQ. Trimming took 4 bases from V and 7 from J, leaving 20 bases between them. This CDR3 reads CASSLGVEGNWEQYF. DNA for the CDR3: TGTGCCAGCAGCCTCGGAGTTGAGGGGAATTGGGAGCAGTACTTC.

The gene calls are TRBV5-1 and TRBJ1-2; no clear D. CDR3 length: 14 residues. CDR1 SGHRS and CDR2 YFSETQ come from the germline V gene. V lost 1 base, J lost 4 bases, and 11 bases lay in between. The CDR3 loop is CASSLRGSGYGYTF. CDR3 nucleotides: TGCGCCAGCAGCTTGAGAGGGTCCGGCTATGGCTACACCTTC. Looking up the rest from reference TRBV5-1 and TRBJ1-2 gives the full variable domain: KAGVTQTPRYLIKTRGQQVTLSCSPISGHRSVSWYQQTPGQGLQFLFEYFSETQRNKGNFPGRFSGRQFSNSRSEMNVSTLELGDSALYLCASSLRGSGYGYTFGSGTRLTVV.

The chain recombines TRBV10-3 with TRBJ1-5; D not resolved. Germline assignment: CDR1 ENHRY and CDR2 SYGVKD. The V and J ends lost 0 bases and 0 bases respectively, with 6 bases between them. The CDR3 is made up of 15 amino acids. CDR3 sequence (DNA): TGTGCCATCAGTGAGTCGGCAAATAGCAATCAGCCCCAGCATTTT. It translates to CAISESANSNQPQHF.

This clone was counted only a few times. The chain joins TRBV5-4 to TRBJ1-2; D ambiguous. This CDR3 is built from 13 residues. From germline, CDR1 is SGHNT and CDR2 YYREEE (reference sequence). The ends were cut back, 3 bases at V and 5 bases at J, with 11 bases in the middle. The CDR3 region has the DNA TGTGCCAGCAGCTCCTCACCCGGATATGGCTACACCTTC. Amino acids: CASSSSPGYGYTF.

This rearrangement joins TRBV7-2 to TRBJ1-1; D uncertain. V lost 6 bases and J 8 bases, leaving 22 bases between the germline ends. The CDR3 spans 15 residues. Per the germline V gene, CDR1 is SGHTA and CDR2 is FQGNSA. CDR3: CASRPIRGGRIEAFF. The CDR3 nucleotides read TGTGCCAGCAGACCTATCCGCGGAGGGAGGATAGAAGCTTTCTTT.

The CDR3 loop is CASSIQAQGATLNSNQPQHF. The CDR3 DNA sequence: TGTGCCAGTAGCATCCAAGCCCAGGGGGCAACCCTTAATAGCAATCAGCCCCAGCATTTT. The chain combines TRBV19 with TRBJ1-5; 8 nucleotides match TRBD1. Unmatched junction bases numbered 19, after V lost 6 bases and J lost 0 bases. This CDR3 has 20 amino acids. Germline V gene data show CDR1 as LNHDA and CDR2 as SQIVND (reference sequence).

The chain combines TRBV10-3 with TRBJ2-7, with 7 nucleotides matching TRBD1. Germline V gene data show CDR1 as ENHRY and CDR2 as SYGVKD. The CDR3 is made up of 13 amino acids. The junction had 9 bases not matched to a gene; V was cut back by 10 bases and J by 3 bases. CDR3 sequence reads: CATATGTGYEQYF. The CDR3 nucleotides are TGTGCCACTGCGACAGGGACGGGCTACGAGCAGTACTTC.

The gene calls are TRBV7-9 and TRBJ1-2; D is unclear. Germline values: CDR1 SEHNR, CDR2 FQNEAQ (reference sequence). This CDR3 region has 13 residues. V dropped 5 bases and J dropped 4 bases, with 11 bases sitting between them. The CDR3 loop reads CASSVGWSYGYTF. CDR3 coding DNA: TGTGCCAGCAGCGTCGGTTGGAGCTATGGCTACACCTTC.

The chain combines TRBV2 with TRBJ2-7; perhaps D is TRBD1 or TRBD2 (6 bases each). Germline V gene sequence: CDR1 SNHLY, CDR2 FYNNEI. Trimming pared 6 bases from V and 2 bases from J, leaving 17 bases between. The CDR3 is 15 amino acids. CDR3 nucleotides: TGTGCCAGCAGCGCGGGGACACTTAGCACCTACGAGCAGTACTTC. This translates into CASSAGTLSTYEQYF.

The rearrangement links TRBV6-1 to TRBJ1-2; TRBD1 matches 7 bases. Looked up from germline, CDR1 is MNHNS and CDR2 is SASEGT. J lost 8 bases, V lost 2 bases, and 8 bases had no gene match. CDR3 length equals 14 residues. This CDR3 reads CASSEYRGRKGYTF. The DNA for the CDR3 is TGTGCCAGCAGTGAATACAGGGGACGGAAGGGCTACACCTTC.

This clone is labeled medium-sized. The genes are TRBV5-1 and TRBJ1-2; TRBD1 aligns across 8 bases. CDR1 and CDR2 from the germline V gene are SGHRS and YFSETQ. J lost 4 bases, V lost 5 bases, and 4 bases had no gene match. The CDR3 is 13 amino acids. The CDR3 DNA reads TGCGCCAGCAGTCCGGGACAGGTCTATGGCTACACCTTC. It yields the protein CASSPGQVYGYTF.